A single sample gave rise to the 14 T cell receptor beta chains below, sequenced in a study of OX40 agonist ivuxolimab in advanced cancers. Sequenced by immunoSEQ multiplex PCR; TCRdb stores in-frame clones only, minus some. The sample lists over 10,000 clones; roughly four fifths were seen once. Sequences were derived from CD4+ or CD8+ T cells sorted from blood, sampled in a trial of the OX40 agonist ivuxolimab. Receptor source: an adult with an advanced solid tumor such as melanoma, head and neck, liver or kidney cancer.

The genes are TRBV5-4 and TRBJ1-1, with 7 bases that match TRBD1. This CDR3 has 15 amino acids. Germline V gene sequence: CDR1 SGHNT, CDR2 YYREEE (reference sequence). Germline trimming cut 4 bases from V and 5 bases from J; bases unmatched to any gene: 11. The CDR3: CASSQWTGGGTEAFF. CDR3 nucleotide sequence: TGTGCCAGCAGCCAATGGACAGGTGGGGGAACTGAAGCTTTCTTT.

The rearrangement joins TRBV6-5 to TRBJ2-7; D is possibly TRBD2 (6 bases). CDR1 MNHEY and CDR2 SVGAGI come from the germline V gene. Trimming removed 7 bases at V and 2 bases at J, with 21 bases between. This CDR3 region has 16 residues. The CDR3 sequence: CASTYSPGTPTYEQYF. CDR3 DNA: TGTGCCAGCACCTACTCCCCCGGGACTCCGACCTACGAGCAGTACTTC.

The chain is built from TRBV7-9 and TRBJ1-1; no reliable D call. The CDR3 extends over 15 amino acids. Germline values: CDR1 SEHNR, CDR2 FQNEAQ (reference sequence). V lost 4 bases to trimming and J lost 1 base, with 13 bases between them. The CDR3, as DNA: TGTGCCAGCAGCTGGACTTCTGGGCAGAACACTGAAGCTTTCTTT. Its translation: CASSWTSGQNTEAFF.

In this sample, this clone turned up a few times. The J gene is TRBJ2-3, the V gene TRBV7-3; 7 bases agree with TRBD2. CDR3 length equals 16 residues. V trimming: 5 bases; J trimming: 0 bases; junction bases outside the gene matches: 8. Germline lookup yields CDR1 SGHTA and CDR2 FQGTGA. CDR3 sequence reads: CASSGRGGTSTDTQYF. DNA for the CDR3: TGTGCCAGCAGCGGGAGGGGAGGGACTAGCACAGATACGCAGTATTTT.

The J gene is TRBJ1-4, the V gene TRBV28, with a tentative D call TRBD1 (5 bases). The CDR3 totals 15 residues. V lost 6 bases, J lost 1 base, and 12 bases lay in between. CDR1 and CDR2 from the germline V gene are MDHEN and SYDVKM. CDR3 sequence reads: CASSPLGETNEKLFF. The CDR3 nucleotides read TGTGCCAGCAGCCCATTGGGGGAAACTAATGAAAAACTGTTTTTT.

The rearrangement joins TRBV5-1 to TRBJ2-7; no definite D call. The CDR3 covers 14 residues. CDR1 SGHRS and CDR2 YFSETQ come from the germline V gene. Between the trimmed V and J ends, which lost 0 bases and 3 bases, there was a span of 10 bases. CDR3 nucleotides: TGCGCCAGCAGCTTGGTTTTAATGGACTACGAGCAGTACTTC. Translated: CASSLVLMDYEQYF.

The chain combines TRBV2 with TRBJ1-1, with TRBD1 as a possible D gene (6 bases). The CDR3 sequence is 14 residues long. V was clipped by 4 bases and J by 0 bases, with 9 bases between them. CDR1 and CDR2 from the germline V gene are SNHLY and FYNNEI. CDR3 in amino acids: CASSGDTMNTEAFF. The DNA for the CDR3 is TGTGCCAGCAGTGGGGACACCATGAACACTGAAGCTTTCTTT.

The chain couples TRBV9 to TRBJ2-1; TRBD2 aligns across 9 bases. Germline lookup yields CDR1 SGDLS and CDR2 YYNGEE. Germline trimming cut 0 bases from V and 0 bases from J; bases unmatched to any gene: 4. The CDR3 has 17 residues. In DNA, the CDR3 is TGTGCCAGCAGCGTAGAGGCGGGAGGGTTCTCCTACAATGAGCAGTTCTTC. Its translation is CASSVEAGGFSYNEQFF. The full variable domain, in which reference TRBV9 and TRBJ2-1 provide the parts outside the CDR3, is DSGVTQTPKHLITATGQRVTLRCSPRSGDLSVYWYQQSLDQGLQFLIQYYNGEERAKGNILERFSAQQFPDLHSELNLSSLELGDSALYFCASSVEAGGFSYNEQFFGPGTRLTVL.

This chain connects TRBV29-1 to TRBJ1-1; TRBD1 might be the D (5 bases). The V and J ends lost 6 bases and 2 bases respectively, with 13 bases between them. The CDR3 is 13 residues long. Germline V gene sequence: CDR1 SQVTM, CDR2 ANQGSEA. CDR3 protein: CSVAPTVNTEAFF. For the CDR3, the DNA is TGCAGCGTAGCCCCGACAGTAAACACTGAAGCTTTCTTT.

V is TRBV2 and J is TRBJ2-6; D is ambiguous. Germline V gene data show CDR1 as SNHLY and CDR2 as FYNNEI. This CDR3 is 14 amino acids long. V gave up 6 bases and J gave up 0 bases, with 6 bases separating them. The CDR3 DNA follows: TGTGCCAGCAGCTTCCCCTCTGGGGCCAACGTCCTGACTTTC. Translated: CASSFPSGANVLTF.

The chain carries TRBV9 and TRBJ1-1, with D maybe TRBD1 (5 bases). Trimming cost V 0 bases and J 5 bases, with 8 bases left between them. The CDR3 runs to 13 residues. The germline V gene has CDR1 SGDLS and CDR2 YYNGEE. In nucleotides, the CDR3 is TGTGCCAGCAGCGTAGGAGGGGAGACTGAAGCTTTCTTT. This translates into CASSVGGETEAFF.

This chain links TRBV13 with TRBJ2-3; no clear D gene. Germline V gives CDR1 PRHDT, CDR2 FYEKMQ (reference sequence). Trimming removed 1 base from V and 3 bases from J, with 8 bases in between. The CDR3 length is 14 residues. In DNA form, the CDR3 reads TGTGCCAGCAGCTTAGATACACGAACAGATACGCAGTATTTT. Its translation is CASSLDTRTDTQYF.

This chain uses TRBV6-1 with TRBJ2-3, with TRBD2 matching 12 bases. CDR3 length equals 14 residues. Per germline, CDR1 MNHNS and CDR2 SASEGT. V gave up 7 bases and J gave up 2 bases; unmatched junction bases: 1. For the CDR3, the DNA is TGTGCCAGCACTAGCGGGGGGGCCACAGATACGCAGTATTTT. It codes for CASTSGGATDTQYF.

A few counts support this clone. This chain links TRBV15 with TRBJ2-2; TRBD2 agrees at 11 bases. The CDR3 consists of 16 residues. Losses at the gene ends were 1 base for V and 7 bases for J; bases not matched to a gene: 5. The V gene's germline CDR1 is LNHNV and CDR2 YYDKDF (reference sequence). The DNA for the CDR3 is TGTGCCACCAGCAGAGTCAAACTAGCGGGAGTCGGGGAGCTGTTTTTT. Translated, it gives CATSRVKLAGVGELFF. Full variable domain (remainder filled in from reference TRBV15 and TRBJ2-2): DAMVIQNPRYQVTQFGKPVTLSCSQTLNHNVMYWYQQKSSQAPKLLFHYYDKDFNNEADTPDNFQSRRPNTSFCFLDIRSPGLGDTAMYLCATSRVKLAGVGELFFGEGSRLTVL.